This T cell receptor beta chain emerged from a study of blood T cell repertoires in COVID-19. Study details: Both acute and convalescent COVID-19 samples were obtained from the United States, Italy and Spain.

Profiled with immunoSEQ multiplex PCR; TCRdb holds only in-frame clones, not every one. Seen here are 55,000 to 80,000 clones, 89% observed once, and the top ten hold 8% to 10%. Germline V gives CDR1 MGHDK, CDR2 SYGVNS. J lost 5 bases, V lost 8 bases, and 7 bases had no gene match. CDR3 length equals 13 residues. The sequencing sample was made of peripheral blood. The J gene is TRBJ2-3, the V gene TRBV25-1; 7 bases map to TRBD2. The TCR originated in a middle-aged man with active COVID-19. The CDR3 region has the DNA TGTGCCAGCCAAGGACTAGTAGGAGATACGCAGTATTTT. Residues: CASQGLVGDTQYF.